This TCR beta chain was sequenced for a study of blood T cells in healthy people across ages. With a J-beta primer mix and a sample-barcoded 5' primer, a second PCR ran roughly 6 to 12 cycles. TCRdb itself ran the 5' RACE reads through MiXCR, one entry per CDR3 protein. The sample has hundreds of thousands of distinct CDR3 sequences; under 55% are singletons. Germline CDR1 is SGDLS and CDR2 is YYNGEE. CDR3 size: 14 residues. V shed 0 bases and J shed 2 bases, with 8 bases lying between them. Sequencing was carried out using blood. The sequence was collected from a man in his sixties in good health. This chain connects TRBV9 to TRBJ2-5; no reliable D call. CDR3 sequence reads: CASSVGGTQETQYF. CDR3 DNA: TGTGCCAGCAGCGTAGGGGGTACGCAAGAGACCCAGTACTTC.